This T cell receptor (beta chain) emerged from a study of blood T cell repertoires in COVID-19. The overall study: Researchers got acute and convalescent COVID-19 samples from the United States, Italy and Spain. The analysed material was cDNA or gDNA that came from T cells, B-cell-depleted T cells, or PBMCs.

As originally analysed: Quantification of nucleated cells was approximated via reference gene primer amplification. Profiling relied on immunoSEQ multiplex PCR, and the TCRdb table lists in-frame clones only, not all of them. V and J calls and clone size are those listed in that table; D and trimming were worked out from the DNA. The sample includes roughly 210,000 clones, roughly nine tenths of them seen just once. CDR1 SGHTA and CDR2 FQGTGA come from the germline V gene. The CDR3 is 16 amino acids. V shed 1 base and J 5 bases; nucleotides not matched to a gene: 4. Sequenced sample: peripheral blood. This receptor was identified in an older man with acute or convalescent COVID-19. This sequence joins TRBV7-3 and TRBJ2-2, with 10 bases fitting TRBD1. The CDR3 sequence is CASSLMGQGTTGELFF. For the CDR3, the DNA is TGTGCCAGCAGCTTAATGGGACAGGGGACGACCGGGGAGCTGTTTTTT.